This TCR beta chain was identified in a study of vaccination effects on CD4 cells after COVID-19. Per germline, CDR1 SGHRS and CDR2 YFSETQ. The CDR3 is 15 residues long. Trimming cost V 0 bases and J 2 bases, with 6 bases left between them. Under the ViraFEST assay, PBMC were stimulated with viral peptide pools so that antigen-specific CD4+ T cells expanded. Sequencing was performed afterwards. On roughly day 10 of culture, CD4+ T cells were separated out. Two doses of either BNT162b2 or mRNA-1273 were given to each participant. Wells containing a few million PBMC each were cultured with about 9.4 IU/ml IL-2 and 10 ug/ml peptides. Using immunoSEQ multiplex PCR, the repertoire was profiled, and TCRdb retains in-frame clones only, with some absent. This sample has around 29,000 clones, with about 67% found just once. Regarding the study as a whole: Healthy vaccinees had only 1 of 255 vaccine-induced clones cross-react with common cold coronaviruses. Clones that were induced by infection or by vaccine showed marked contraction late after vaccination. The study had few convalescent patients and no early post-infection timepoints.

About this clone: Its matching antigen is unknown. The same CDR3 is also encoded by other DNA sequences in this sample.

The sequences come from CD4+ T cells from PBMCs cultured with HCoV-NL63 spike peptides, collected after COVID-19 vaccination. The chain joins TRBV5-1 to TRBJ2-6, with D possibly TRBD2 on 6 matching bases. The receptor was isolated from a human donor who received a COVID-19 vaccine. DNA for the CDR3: TGCGCCAGCAGCTTGGGGGGGGCTGGGGCCAACGTCCTGACTTTC. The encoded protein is CASSLGGAGANVLTF.